This T cell receptor (beta chain) was sequenced in a study of blood T cells in healthy people across ages. Study-wide points: Long-lived donors carried more naive CD4+ cells and greater diversity than aged donors. PBMC samples, being unsorted, prevented any conclusive comparison of naive and antigen-experienced cells.

Trimming removed 1 base from V and 0 bases from J, with 25 bases in between. The CDR3 is 21 amino acids. The germline CDR1 and CDR2 sequences are LGHDT and YNNKEL (reference sequence). Remarks on this clonotype: What it binds is unknown.

Using a J-beta primer mix together with a sample-barcoded 5' primer, a second PCR was run for roughly 6 to 12 cycles. Carrying 12 random nucleotides, a template-switch adaptor labeled each individual cDNA molecule. TCRdb itself ran the 5' RACE reads through MiXCR, one entry per CDR3 protein. The sample contains over 450,000 distinct CDR3 sequences, around 24% of which appear only once. In addition, the sample was reused for a study of T cells of mothers and their children. That work contributes: At a sensitivity of about 100 clones per million clonotypes, no persistent microchimeric T cell clones appeared.

The rearrangement joins TRBV3-1 to TRBJ2-4; the D gene is possibly TRBD1 (7 bases). This TCR derives from a boy aged 10-17 years in good health. The source material was blood. The CDR3: CASSQVVVYRGLGRAKNIQYF. CDR3 coding DNA: TGTGCCAGCAGCCAAGTCGTGGTGTACAGGGGCCTCGGGAGAGCCAAAAACATTCAGTACTTC.